This T cell receptor (beta chain) was profiled in a study of CD8 T cells in Susac syndrome (dated by TCRdb to between 2018 and 2021). General notes on the study: Whether CD8+ T cell activation and differentiation in Susac syndrome was antigen driven was tested using repertoire sequencing.

High-throughput TCR beta sequencing profiled peripheral blood CD8+ and CD4+ T cells from healthy donors, Susac syndrome patients and multiple sclerosis patients. The multiple sclerosis controls were treatment-naive patients who had stable or active relapsing-remitting disease and met the revised McDonald criteria. Bulk CD8+ and CD4+ T cells were purified magnetically by negative isolation, whereas CD8+ TEMRA cells were enriched by FACS. Blood was drawn into EDTA tubes, processed within 24 hours, and PBMCs were isolated by density gradient centrifugation. PBMCs intended for TCR sequencing were cryopreserved in liquid nitrogen and thawed later in a water bath at 37 degrees C. Purity of sorted or isolated CD4+, CD8+ and CD8+ TEMRA cells was at least 90%. A note on this clonotype: Its antigen remains unidentified. No per-base quality is available; no much larger clone lies one base away.

The junction carries 8 bases between V and J, which are trimmed by 1 base and 8 bases respectively. CDR3 length: 12 amino acids, cysteine to phenylalanine. The sequence is cut down to CDR3 DNA, 36 bases in frame from base 1. CDR1 and CDR2 are drawn from the germline V gene (reference sequence): LGHDT, YNNKEL. Study-wide findings and limitations: The study acknowledged that relatively few individuals were included in the TCR sequencing and HLA analysis.

RNA was extracted using the RNeasy kit, and 0.5 to 1 microgram was reverse transcribed with random hexamers. TCR beta CDR3 regions were amplified with the immunoSEQ multiplex PCR assay covering 54 Vbeta and 13 Jbeta segments. To correct PCR amplification bias, a synthetic template baseline was used for both primer optimization and computational correction. The published analysis was carried out like this. Reads were annotated to V, D and J genes per IMGT and analyzed with immunoSEQ Analyzer, keeping only productive sequences. Clonality was calculated as one minus the Shannon entropy normalized by log2 of the number of productive unique sequences. For each patient and control, public and private clones were evaluated among the 100 most prevalent clones. Clones were defined as Susac-specific when absent from the healthy and MS cohorts, from over a thousand published viral clones and from other ImmuneACCESS disease sequences. TCRdb handled the public reads itself, with Q25 trimming in fastp and clone calling in MiXCR, and kept productive beta chains. Entries that share a CDR3 protein sequence are merged under the most common genes and DNA. It is TCRdb's table, rather than the study itself, that gives the V and J calls and clone size. Within this sample are hundreds of thousands of distinct CDR3 sequences, with 93% of them counted one time only. The top ten clones comprise approximately 0.07% of the sample.

The sequenced sample consisted of CD4+ T cells from PBMCs. This sequence originates from a human donor with multiple sclerosis. The sequence joins TRBV3-1 to TRBJ1-1; D gene: possibly TRBD1, on 5 matching bases. The DNA sequence is TGTGCCAGCAGCCAAGCCAGGGAGGAAGCTTTCTTT. Translated, it gives CASSQAREEAFF.